The 21 T cell receptor beta chains below all came from one sample that was sequenced in a study of T cell responses to AZD1222 COVID-19 vaccine. The repertoire was sequenced with immunoSEQ multiplex PCR; TCRdb's copy has only in-frame clones and lacks some. Of some 81,000 clones in the sample, about 89% were seen once. Sequences were derived from peripheral blood, sampled 28 days after the second AZD1222 dose. The receptors come from an adult who received the AZD1222 COVID-19 vaccine.

The chain employs TRBV28 and TRBJ2-1, with 13 bases that match TRBD2. CDR3 size: 17 residues. Germline V lookup: CDR1 MDHEN, CDR2 SYDVKM. Losses at the gene ends were 5 bases for V and 0 bases for J; bases not matched to a gene: 4. CDR3 residues: CASSTRLAGGSYNEQFF. The CDR3 region has the DNA TGTGCCAGCAGTACACGACTAGCGGGGGGCTCCTACAATGAGCAGTTCTTC.

DNA of the CDR3: TGTGCCAGCAGCCATACAGGGGGACTCTTCATGAACACTGAAGCTTTCTTT. This sequence encodes CASSHTGGLFMNTEAFF. The chain joins TRBV7-3 to TRBJ1-1; 8 bases map to TRBD1. Per the germline V gene, CDR1 is SGHTA and CDR2 is FQGTGA. Unmatched junction bases numbered 11, after V lost 5 bases and J lost 0 bases. This CDR3 region has 17 residues.

The chain links TRBV2 to TRBJ1-5, with D maybe TRBD1 (5 bases). The germline CDR1 and CDR2 sequences are SNHLY and FYNNEI. This CDR3 comprises 15 residues. V lost 7 bases to trimming and J lost 3 bases, with 16 bases between them. In nucleotides, the CDR3 is TGTGCCAGCACCGCTGACGGACACAACAATCAGCCCCAGCATTTT. Protein product: CASTADGHNNQPQHF.

The rearrangement uses TRBV24-1 and TRBJ1-1, with D tentatively TRBD1 (5 bases). Germline-derived CDR1 and CDR2 are KGHDR and SFDVKD. V lost 5 bases to trimming and J lost 4 bases, with 19 bases between them. The CDR3 is 16 residues long. The DNA for the CDR3 is TGTGCCACCAGTGGGCTTGAAGGACCCAGGGCCACTGAAGCTTTCTTT. Residues: CATSGLEGPRATEAFF.

The chain couples TRBV5-4 to TRBJ1-1, with D tentatively TRBD1 (6 bases). V was pared by 4 bases and J by 1 base, with 14 bases between. The CDR3 loop spans 15 amino acids. The germline gives CDR1 SGHNT, CDR2 YYREEE (reference sequence). The CDR3 nucleotides read TGTGCCAGCAGCCGTACAGGGTCGAGGAACACTGAAGCTTTCTTT. It yields the protein CASSRTGSRNTEAFF.

The chain is built from TRBV19 and TRBJ1-2; TRBD1 might be the D (5 bases). Germline-derived CDR1 and CDR2 are LNHDA and SQIVND (reference sequence). Trimming removed 4 bases at V and 10 bases at J, with 19 bases between. The CDR3 extends over 14 amino acids. The CDR3 DNA reads as TGTGCCAGTAGTAGACAGCAAGAGACAGACCACTACACCTTC. This codes for CASSRQQETDHYTF.

In this sample, this clone turned up once. J is TRBJ2-5 and V is TRBV7-2; D is perhaps TRBD2 (6 bases). Germline lookup yields CDR1 SGHTA and CDR2 FQGNSA. The CDR3 contains 19 residues. V shed 2 bases and J shed 7 bases, with 29 bases lying between them. CDR3 bases: TGTGCCAGCAGCTTACGTTGGCCACAGCTAGCGCCCCTCGGGGGGACCCAGTACTTC. It is translated as CASSLRWPQLAPLGGTQYF. Variable domain in full (rest from reference TRBV7-2 and TRBJ2-5): GAGVSQSPSNKVTEKGKDVELRCDPISGHTALYWYRQSLGQGLEFLIYFQGNSAPDKSGLPSDRFSAERTGGSVSTLTIQRTQQEDSAVYLCASSLRWPQLAPLGGTQYFGPGTRLLVL.

This chain uses TRBV4-2 with TRBJ2-1; tentatively, D is TRBD2 (5 bases). V was shortened by 0 bases and J by 4 bases, with 10 bases between the two germline ends. The germline gives CDR1 LGHNA, CDR2 YNFKEQ. CDR3 length: 15 residues. CDR3 sequence reads: CASSQDFRTYNEQFF. The CDR3 bases are TGTGCCAGCAGCCAAGATTTTAGGACTTACAATGAGCAGTTCTTC.

The chain links TRBV27 to TRBJ2-3; D is unresolved. Germline values: CDR1 MNHEY, CDR2 SMNVEV (reference sequence). This CDR3 has 12 amino acids. V lost 4 bases and J 2 bases, leaving 4 bases between the germline ends. CDR3 sequence (DNA): TGTGCCAGCAGTTCCAACACAGATACGCAGTATTTT. This gives the protein CASSSNTDTQYF.

The chain uses TRBV2 and TRBJ2-5, with D perhaps TRBD1 (5 bases). Germline V lookup: CDR1 SNHLY, CDR2 FYNNEI. V gave up 3 bases and J gave up 5 bases, with 13 bases separating them. The CDR3 runs 14 residues. The CDR3 DNA is TGTGCCAGCAGTGATCAGGGCCTCAGGGAGACCCAGTACTTC. Protein product: CASSDQGLRETQYF.

V usage is TRBV27 and J usage is TRBJ1-6, with D unclear. The CDR3 is made up of 16 amino acids. CDR1 is MNHEY and CDR2 is SMNVEV in the germline V gene (reference sequence). The ends were cut back, 3 bases at V and 3 bases at J, with 12 bases in the middle. This CDR3 is CASSFDGVVYNSPLHF. CDR3 DNA: TGTGCCAGCAGTTTTGACGGGGTCGTCTATAATTCACCCCTCCACTTT.

The chain couples TRBV5-4 to TRBJ2-1, with D perhaps given as TRBD1 or TRBD2 (6 bases each). There are 16 residues in the CDR3. V was pared by 0 bases and J by 4 bases, with 14 bases between. Germline loops: CDR1 SGHNT, CDR2 YYREEE (reference sequence). CDR3 in amino acids: CASSLGGAPRYNEQFF. CDR3 bases: TGTGCCAGCAGCTTGGGGGGGGCCCCCAGATACAATGAGCAGTTCTTC.

The chain has TRBV6-6 and TRBJ1-2; TRBD1 aligns across 10 bases. With V trimmed by 5 bases and J by 0 bases, 12 bases remained unmatched. Looked up from germline, CDR1 is MNHNY and CDR2 is SVGAGI (reference sequence). The CDR3 is 18 amino acids. This CDR3 reads CASSPPSGQGNPNYGYTF. CDR3 sequence (DNA): TGTGCCAGCAGTCCTCCGTCGGGACAGGGGAATCCTAACTATGGCTACACCTTC.

This clone came up a few times. The gene calls are TRBV11-2 and TRBJ1-4, with TRBD1 identical over 10 bases. Germline CDR1 reads SGHAT; CDR2 reads FQNNGV. The junction had 3 bases not matched to a gene; V was cut back by 4 bases and J by 7 bases. This CDR3 is 14 amino acids long. CDR3 protein: CASSSRDRGEKLFF. CDR3 DNA: TGTGCCAGCAGCTCCCGGGACAGGGGTGAAAAACTGTTTTTT.

V and J are TRBV5-1 and TRBJ2-5; the D call may be TRBD1 or TRBD2 (5 bases each). The CDR3 extends over 15 amino acids. Deletions cut 4 bases from V and 4 bases from J, with 17 bases between. Germline V lookup: CDR1 SGHRS, CDR2 YFSETQ. Here the CDR3 DNA reads TGCGCCAGCAGCCCGTATGACGGGGCGCGAGAGACCCAGTACTTC. This gives the protein CASSPYDGARETQYF.

The CDR3 protein is CASSPYHREYRLWEQYF. In DNA, the CDR3 is TGTGCCAGCAGCCCCTACCACAGGGAATACAGGTTATGGGAGCAGTACTTC. This chain links TRBV3-1 (or the pseudogene TRBV3-2) with TRBJ2-7; a possible D gene is TRBD1 (6 bases). Trimming pared 4 bases from V and 7 bases from J, leaving 26 bases between. The CDR3 has 17 amino acids. CDR1 and CDR2 from the germline V gene are LGHDT and YNNKEL (reference sequence).

The rearrangement uses TRBV25-1 and TRBJ1-1; 8 nucleotides line up with TRBD1. The trim removed 3 bases at V and 1 base at J, leaving 4 bases unmatched. The CDR3 extends over 15 amino acids. Germline loops: CDR1 MGHDK, CDR2 SYGVNS. The CDR3 spells CASSDPGTGNTEAFF. The CDR3 coding sequence is TGTGCCAGCAGTGACCCGGGGACAGGGAACACTGAAGCTTTCTTT.

This clone was seen a few times. V gene TRBV9 combines with J gene TRBJ1-1, with D perhaps TRBD1 (5 bases). Per the germline V gene, CDR1 is SGDLS and CDR2 is YYNGEE. The length of the CDR3 is 12 residues. Trimming took off 0 bases at V and 8 bases at J, with 8 bases between the two ends. CDR3 DNA: TGTGCCAGCAGCGTAGGGACATTCGAAGCTTTCTTT. Translation: CASSVGTFEAFF. The full variable domain, rest sourced from reference TRBV9 and TRBJ1-1, is DSGVTQTPKHLITATGQRVTLRCSPRSGDLSVYWYQQSLDQGLQFLIQYYNGEERAKGNILERFSAQQFPDLHSELNLSSLELGDSALYFCASSVGTFEAFFGQGTRLTVV.

The chain links TRBV19 to TRBJ2-1; D may be TRBD2 (6 bases). CDR1 LNHDA and CDR2 SQIVND come from the germline V gene (reference sequence). V dropped 2 bases and J dropped 2 bases, with 10 bases sitting between them. This CDR3 region has 15 residues. CDR3 nucleotides: TGTGCCAGTAGTATAAGGGCGGGGCCCTACAATGAGCAGTTCTTC. This encodes CASSIRAGPYNEQFF. Supplemented by reference TRBV19 and TRBJ2-1, the full variable domain reads DGGITQSPKYLFRKEGQNVTLSCEQNLNHDAMYWYRQDPGQGLRLIYYSQIVNDFQKGDIAEGYSVSREKKESFPLTVTSAQKNPTAFYLCASSIRAGPYNEQFFGPGTRLTVL.

This chain uses TRBV7-8 with TRBJ1-5, with D perhaps TRBD1 (6 bases). V shed 3 bases and J shed 0 bases, with 9 bases lying between them. Germline lookup yields CDR1 SGHVS and CDR2 FQNEAQ. The CDR3 sequence is 15 residues long. The CDR3: CASSFGTISNQPQHF. The CDR3 DNA reads as TGTGCCAGCAGCTTCGGGACAATTAGCAATCAGCCCCAGCATTTT.

The count of this clone is one. This chain connects TRBV5-1 to TRBJ2-1, with D uncertain. Trimming took off 4 bases at V and 0 bases at J, with 11 bases between the two ends. Germline loops: CDR1 SGHRS, CDR2 YFSETQ. CDR3 size: 15 residues. CDR3 residues: CASSPDTYSYNEQFF. CDR3 DNA sequence: TGCGCCAGCAGCCCAGACACCTACTCCTACAATGAGCAGTTCTTC.